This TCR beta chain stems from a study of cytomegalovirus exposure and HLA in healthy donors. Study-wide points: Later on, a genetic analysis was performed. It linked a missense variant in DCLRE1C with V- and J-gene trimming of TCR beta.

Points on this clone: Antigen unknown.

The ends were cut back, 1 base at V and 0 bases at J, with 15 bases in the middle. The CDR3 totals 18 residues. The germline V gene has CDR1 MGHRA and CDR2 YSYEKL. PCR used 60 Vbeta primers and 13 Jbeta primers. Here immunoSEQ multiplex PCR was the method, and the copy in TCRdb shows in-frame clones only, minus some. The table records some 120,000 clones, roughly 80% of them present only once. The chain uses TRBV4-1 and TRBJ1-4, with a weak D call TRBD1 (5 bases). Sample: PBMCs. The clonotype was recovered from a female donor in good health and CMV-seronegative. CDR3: CASSQALLRGATNEKLFF. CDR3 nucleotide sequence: TGCGCCAGCAGCCAAGCCCTACTCCGGGGGGCAACTAATGAAAAACTGTTTTTT.